This T cell receptor beta chain emerged from a study of shared clonotypes between healthy human individuals. The junction had 13 bases not matched to a gene; V was cut back by 5 bases and J by 3 bases. Germline V gene data show CDR1 as MNHEY and CDR2 as SMNVEV (reference sequence). The CDR3 has 19 residues. Original data processing: ImmunoSEQ sequences covered only the junction and lacked quality scores; filtering therefore differed. Repertoires were generated with immunoSEQ multiplex PCR, while TCRdb's copy carries only in-frame clones and drops some. D and trimming come from the DNA, and the V and J calls and clone size come from that table. Found here are some 2,500,000 clones, approximately 93% of them singletons; the top ten hold roughly 0.39%. As regards this clone: Its antigen remains unidentified.

Study-wide points: The four-donor shared clonotypes exceeded non-shared clonotypes in generation probability, with non-shared ones scoring lower.

The source is a man aged 18 to 29 in good health. Some clones in this sample may be carry-over from other donors' samples. What was sequenced was naive CD4+ T cells from PBMCs. Stated subset: CD45RA+ positively selected. This chain links TRBV27 with TRBJ2-6; 10 bases agree with TRBD1. The CDR3 protein is CASSPTRTGGRYGANVLTF. The DNA of the CDR3 is TGTGCCAGCAGTCCCACGAGGACAGGGGGGAGGTATGGGGCCAACGTCCTGACTTTC.